Below are 26 T cell receptor beta chains sequenced from a single sample in a study of T-cell memory formation after mild COVID-19. TCRdb ran MiXCR on the 5' RACE reads and lists one entry per CDR3 protein. The sample records 350,000 to 450,000 distinct CDR3 sequences, approximately 27% being singletons. The sample consisted of PBMCs or a T cell subset sorted from them (not recorded which). Receptors originate from an adult woman who had mild COVID-19 (a few samples of this study predate the infection). Cell type and time point are not known.

This clonotype showed up just a few times. The V call is TRBV12-3 or TRBV12-4, the J call TRBJ1-4; the D is unclear. V shed 6 bases and J shed 5 bases, with 13 bases lying between them. CDR3 length: 14 residues. CDR3 region: CASRPNTGNEKLFF. The CDR3 region has the DNA TGTGCCAGCAGACCGAATACGGGGAATGAAAAACTGTTTTTT.

The chain joins TRBV4-2 to TRBJ2-7; D is perhaps TRBD1 or TRBD2 (5 bases each). From germline, CDR1 is LGHNA and CDR2 YNFKEQ. Trimming left V 4 bases short and J 0 bases short, with 13 bases between. CDR3 length: 15 residues. The CDR3 sequence is CASSPGAGSSYEQYF. The CDR3, as DNA: TGTGCCAGCAGCCCCGGGGCCGGAAGCTCCTACGAGCAGTACTTC.

A remark on this clonotype: The junction does not match germline at one end; this may be a read error. The chain combines TRBV4-1 with TRBJ1-5, with TRBD1 as a possible D gene (6 bases). The CDR3 spans 15 residues. Per the germline V gene, CDR1 is MGHRA and CDR2 is YSYEKL. DNA of the CDR3: TGCGCCAGAAGCCTAAAGGACAGAAGCAATCAGCCCCAGCATTTT. As protein: CARSLKDRSNQPQHF.

The J gene is TRBJ2-5, the V gene TRBV7-6; D remains ambiguous. The germline gives CDR1 SGHVS, CDR2 FNYEAQ. The CDR3 spans 16 residues. Between the trimmed V and J ends, which lost 0 bases and 3 bases, there was a span of 14 bases. CDR3 region: CASSLASDFGEETQYF. In nucleotides, the CDR3 is TGTGCCAGCAGCTTAGCAAGTGACTTCGGAGAAGAGACCCAGTACTTC.

The J gene is TRBJ1-1, the V gene TRBV7-2; tentatively, D is TRBD1 (5 bases). The germline V gene encodes CDR1 SGHTA and CDR2 FQGNSA. The CDR3 consists of 15 residues. The V gene lost 2 bases and the J gene lost 1 base, with 11 bases spanning the gap. The chain's CDR3 is CASSLWGRRNTEAFF. DNA for the CDR3: TGTGCCAGCAGCTTATGGGGACGGAGGAACACTGAAGCTTTCTTT.

The table lists this clonotype with many counts. CDR3 sequence (DNA): TGTGCCAGCAGCTTAGGGGAGTTCACAGATACGCAGTATTTT. Translating it yields CASSLGEFTDTQYF. V is TRBV7-8 and J is TRBJ2-3; a weak D match, TRBD2 (5 bases). This CDR3 region has 14 residues. Germline V CDR1 and CDR2: SGHVS, FQNEAQ. Trimming removed 1 base from V and 2 bases from J, with 7 bases in between.

This clonotype was detected a few times. V gene TRBV10-3 combines with J gene TRBJ2-5, with D perhaps matching TRBD2 (6 bases). Trimming shortened V by 8 bases and J by 0 bases, and 7 bases separated the two germline ends. The CDR3 consists of 12 residues. In germline, CDR1 is ENHRY, CDR2 SYGVKD. The CDR3 DNA is TGTGCCATCGGGGGGAACCAAGAGACCCAGTACTTC. Its translation is CAIGGNQETQYF.

This clonotype showed up just a few times. This chain uses TRBV7-9 with TRBJ2-1, with D tentatively TRBD2 (6 bases). Germline CDR1 reads SEHNR; CDR2 reads FQNEAQ (reference sequence). The V and J ends lost 8 bases and 8 bases respectively, with 16 bases between them. This CDR3 spans 13 amino acids. The DNA for the CDR3 is TGTGCCAGCGGTGGAGGGAATATCGATGAGCAGTTCTTC. It encodes CASGGGNIDEQFF.

This clonotype was recorded a few times. This chain connects TRBV9 to TRBJ1-1; possible D gene TRBD1, 5 bases. V dropped 4 bases and J dropped 3 bases, with 16 bases sitting between them. Germline V CDR1 and CDR2: SGDLS, YYNGEE. CDR3 length: 15 residues. The CDR3 reads CASSTSNRGYTEAFF. The CDR3 DNA reads as TGTGCCAGCAGCACTAGTAATAGGGGTTACACTGAAGCTTTCTTT.

The rearrangement uses TRBV12-3 or TRBV12-4 and TRBJ1-1, with TRBD1 matching over 8 bases. There are 15 residues in the CDR3. V shed 1 base, J shed 3 bases, and the junction held 4 bases outside the gene matches. The CDR3 DNA sequence: TGTGCCAGCAGTTTAGTTCCAGGGGGCCACACTGAAGCTTTCTTT. It translates to CASSLVPGGHTEAFF.

This clonotype has just a few counts. The chain joins TRBV9 to TRBJ2-5; possibly TRBD2 for D (7 bases). The CDR3 is 15 residues long. Germline-derived CDR1 and CDR2 are SGDLS and YYNGEE. V was clipped by 0 bases and J by 5 bases, with 14 bases between them. CDR3 loop: CASSVEGGSGETQYF. The CDR3 DNA reads TGTGCCAGCAGCGTAGAGGGGGGGTCAGGGGAGACCCAGTACTTC.

CDR3 sequence: CASSLRTSGGVLSTDTQYF. The CDR3 bases are TGCGCCAGCAGCTTGCGGACTAGCGGGGGGGTCCTTAGCACAGATACGCAGTATTTT. This chain uses TRBV5-1 with TRBJ2-3, with 15 bases matching TRBD2. J lost 0 bases, V lost 1 base, and 6 bases had no gene match. Germline CDR1 is SGHRS and CDR2 is YFSETQ. The CDR3 contains 19 residues.

This clonotype came up many times. The genes are TRBV20-1 and TRBJ2-1; D possibly corresponds to TRBD1 (5 bases). Trimming removed 0 bases at V and 6 bases at J, with 12 bases between. From germline, CDR1 is DFQATT and CDR2 SNEGSKA (reference sequence). CDR3 length equals 14 residues. The DNA of the CDR3 is TGCAGTGCTAGAGATGGAAGGGGATCCAATGAGCAGTTCTTC. Protein sequence: CSARDGRGSNEQFF.

This clonotype has a count of ten or more. Here the CDR3 reads CASSYSAGYGYTF. CDR3 DNA sequence: TGTGCCAGCAGTTACTCAGCCGGGTACGGCTACACCTTC. This chain connects TRBV6-5 to TRBJ1-2; D is uncertain. This CDR3 comprises 13 residues. Between the trimmed V and J ends, which lost 0 bases and 8 bases, there was a span of 10 bases. CDR1 is MNHEY, CDR2 SVGAGI, per germline.

The CDR3 DNA follows: TGCGCCAGCAGCCAAGCGGGGGGGCTTGATACGCAGTATTTT. Encoded protein: CASSQAGGLDTQYF. This rearrangement joins TRBV4-1 to TRBJ2-3, with TRBD2 identical over 8 bases. This CDR3 is built from 14 residues. The J segment lost 6 bases and the V segment lost 1 base, leaving 3 bases of the junction unmatched. Germline assignment: CDR1 MGHRA and CDR2 YSYEKL.

This clonotype showed up many times. The rearrangement uses TRBV12-3 or TRBV12-4 and TRBJ1-5; D unclear. The CDR3 length is 13 residues. Between the trimmed V and J ends, which lost 3 bases and 1 base, there was a span of 4 bases. The CDR3 DNA reads TGTGCCAGCAGTTTGTCGAGCAATCAGCCCCAGCATTTT. This translates into CASSLSSNQPQHF.

This clonotype was detected only a few times. This chain connects TRBV14 to TRBJ2-1; tentative D call: TRBD1 (6 bases). Trimming took off 1 base at V and 12 bases at J, with 10 bases between the two ends. The CDR3 loop spans 12 amino acids. Germline V gives CDR1 SGHDN, CDR2 FVKESK. The CDR3 DNA follows: TGTGCCAGCAGCCAAGTACAGGGTGGGCAGTTCTTC. The encoded protein is CASSQVQGGQFF.

This clonotype has only a few counts. This chain connects TRBV4-2 to TRBJ1-1, with D possibly TRBD1 on 6 matching bases. This CDR3 spans 20 amino acids. Germline V gene sequence: CDR1 LGHNA, CDR2 YNFKEQ. V dropped 1 base and J dropped 0 bases, with 24 bases sitting between them. The CDR3 loop reads CASSQVGGHPIRGMNTEAFF. The DNA for the CDR3 is TGTGCCAGCAGCCAAGTCGGGGGGCATCCGATCAGGGGCATGAACACTGAAGCTTTCTTT.

This clonotype was counted a few times. The chain has TRBV5-1 and TRBJ2-7; 8 bases map to TRBD1. Germline V gene lookup returns CDR1 SGHRS and CDR2 YFSETQ. The V gene end was trimmed by 4 bases and the J gene end by 6 bases; junction bases not matched to a gene: 6. CDR3 length: 13 residues. The CDR3 here is CASSVDRAGEQYF. The DNA of the CDR3 is TGCGCCAGCAGCGTGGACAGGGCGGGCGAGCAGTACTTC.

The chain joins TRBV5-1 to TRBJ2-7; D remains ambiguous. CDR3 length equals 14 residues. Germline V gives CDR1 SGHRS, CDR2 YFSETQ. V lost 2 bases to trimming and J lost 2 bases, with 11 bases between them. CDR3 protein: CASSLTDLTYEQYF. CDR3 bases: TGCGCCAGCAGCTTAACGGACCTGACCTACGAGCAGTACTTC.

V gene TRBV7-8 combines with J gene TRBJ2-3, with unresolved D. The CDR3 consists of 13 residues. Deletions cut 7 bases from V and 1 base from J, with 9 bases between. Germline-derived CDR1 and CDR2 are SGHVS and FQNEAQ. Here the CDR3 DNA reads TGTGCCAGCAAGGATCGACGCACAGATACGCAGTATTTT. It encodes CASKDRRTDTQYF.

The chain links TRBV14 to TRBJ1-1, with a possible D match to TRBD1 (6 bases). Trimming stripped 4 bases from V and 7 bases from J, with 19 bases between. This CDR3 spans 15 amino acids. Germline CDR1 is SGHDN and CDR2 is FVKESK. As DNA, the CDR3 is TGTGCCAGCAGCCCACTAGTGGGGGGGCGGGATGAAGCTTTCTTT. This gives the protein CASSPLVGGRDEAFF. Full variable domain (outside the CDR3, taken from reference TRBV14 and TRBJ1-1): EAGVTQFPSHSVIEKGQTVTLRCDPISGHDNLYWYRRVMGKEIKFLLHFVKESKQDESGMPNNRFLAERTGGTYSTLKVQPAELEDSGVYFCASSPLVGGRDEAFFGQGTRLTVV.

The sample holds a few counts of this clonotype. V usage is TRBV12-3 or TRBV12-4 and J usage is TRBJ2-1; 8 bases line up with TRBD2. Germline trimming cut 3 bases from V and 15 bases from J; bases unmatched to any gene: 7. The CDR3 extends over 12 amino acids. The CDR3 region has the DNA TGTGCCAGCAGTTTGCAAGCCGGGGGGGCGTTCTTC. Translating gives CASSLQAGGAFF.

This chain connects TRBV7-9 to TRBJ2-3; no reliable D call. CDR3 length: 14 amino acids. Germline assignment: CDR1 SEHNR and CDR2 FQNEAQ (reference sequence). Trimming removed 1 base from V and 5 bases from J, with 10 bases in between. CDR3 coding DNA: TGTGCCAGCAGCTTAGGGGTTGGAGTAGATACGCAGTATTTT. Its translation: CASSLGVGVDTQYF.

V and J are TRBV7-8 and TRBJ1-5, with D maybe TRBD1 (5 bases). Germline CDR1 and CDR2: SGHVS and FQNEAQ. This CDR3 spans 15 amino acids. Trimming took off 1 base at V and 11 bases at J, with 18 bases between the two ends. The CDR3 here is CASSLDLQPRGAQHF. The CDR3 DNA is TGTGCCAGCAGCTTAGATCTCCAGCCCCGGGGGGCCCAGCATTTT.

This clonotype was counted ten times or more. V gene TRBV4-1 combines with J gene TRBJ1-1; D not certain. This CDR3 has 17 residues. Trimming took 1 base from V and 1 from J, leaving 16 bases between them. In germline, CDR1 is MGHRA, CDR2 YSYEKL. As DNA, the CDR3 is TGCGCCAGCAGCCAAGGGAAAGGCGGACGGAAGAACACTGAAGCTTTCTTT. As protein: CASSQGKGGRKNTEAFF.